The subject of this entry is one T cell receptor beta chain. Sequenced by immunoSEQ multiplex PCR; TCRdb stores in-frame clones only, minus some. The sample holds over 120,000 clones; over 90% are singletons and the top ten take roughly 3.5%. This entry belongs to a study of T cell responses to AZD1222 COVID-19 vaccine. CDR1 SGHTA and CDR2 FQGNSA come from the germline V gene. The V end lost 0 bases, the J end lost 7 bases, and 4 bases lay between the germline ends. There are 11 residues in the CDR3. The rearrangement links TRBV7-2 to TRBJ2-7; D is unresolved. This TCR derives from an adult who received the AZD1222 COVID-19 vaccine. The sample here was peripheral blood, taken 28 days after the second AZD1222 dose. The CDR3 is CASSLAREQYF. Written as DNA, the CDR3 is TGTGCCAGCAGCTTAGCGAGAGAGCAGTACTTC.